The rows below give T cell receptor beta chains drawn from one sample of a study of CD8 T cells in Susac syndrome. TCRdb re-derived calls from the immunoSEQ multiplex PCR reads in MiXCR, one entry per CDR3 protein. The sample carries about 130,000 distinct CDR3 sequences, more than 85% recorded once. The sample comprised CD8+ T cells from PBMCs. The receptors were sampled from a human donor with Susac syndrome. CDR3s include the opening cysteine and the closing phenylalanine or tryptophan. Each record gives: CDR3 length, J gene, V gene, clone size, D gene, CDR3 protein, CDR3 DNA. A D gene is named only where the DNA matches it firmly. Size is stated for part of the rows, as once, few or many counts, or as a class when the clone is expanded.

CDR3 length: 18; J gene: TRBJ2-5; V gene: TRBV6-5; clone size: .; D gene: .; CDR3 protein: CASSYSYFGGEVAETQYF; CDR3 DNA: TGTGCCAGCAGCTACTCGTATTTTGGCGGGGAGGTTGCGGAGACCCAGTACTTC
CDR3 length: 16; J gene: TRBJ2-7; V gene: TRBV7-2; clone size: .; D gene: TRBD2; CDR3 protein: CASSPLAYSGRLEQYF; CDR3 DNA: TGTGCCAGCAGCCCCCTCGCTTATAGCGGGAGACTCGAGCAGTACTTC
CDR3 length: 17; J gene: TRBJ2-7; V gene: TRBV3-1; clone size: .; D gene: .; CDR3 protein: CASSQEDGSAGPYEQYF; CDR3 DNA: TGTGCCAGCAGCCAAGAGGATGGTTCGGCAGGGCCCTACGAGCAGTACTTC
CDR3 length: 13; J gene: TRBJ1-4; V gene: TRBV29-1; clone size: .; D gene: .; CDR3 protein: CSVNPRGNEKLFF; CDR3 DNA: TGCAGCGTTAACCCCAGGGGTAATGAAAAACTGTTTTTT
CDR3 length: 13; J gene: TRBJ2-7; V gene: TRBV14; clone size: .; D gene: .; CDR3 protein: CASSSGSGNEQYF; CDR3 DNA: TGTGCCAGCAGCTCCGGGAGTGGGAACGAGCAGTACTTC
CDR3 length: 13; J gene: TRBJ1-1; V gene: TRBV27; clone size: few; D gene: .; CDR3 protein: CASSPEGNTEAFF; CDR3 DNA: TGTGCCAGCAGTCCCGAGGGGAACACTGAAGCTTTCTTT
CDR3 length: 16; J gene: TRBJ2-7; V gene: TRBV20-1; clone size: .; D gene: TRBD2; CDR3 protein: CSASETSGRAVYEQYF; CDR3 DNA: TGCAGTGCTAGTGAGACTAGCGGGAGGGCGGTCTACGAGCAGTACTTC
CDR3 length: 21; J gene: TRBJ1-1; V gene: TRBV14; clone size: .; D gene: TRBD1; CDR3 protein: CASSQDLRDRGKVGVNTEAFF; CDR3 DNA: TGTGCCAGCAGCCAAGATCTACGGGACAGGGGGAAAGTGGGGGTGAACACTGAAGCTTTCTTT
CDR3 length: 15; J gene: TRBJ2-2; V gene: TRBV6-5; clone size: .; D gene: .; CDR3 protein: CASSYSGPYTGELFF; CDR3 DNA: TGTGCCAGCAGTTACTCGGGGCCATACACCGGGGAGCTGTTTTTT
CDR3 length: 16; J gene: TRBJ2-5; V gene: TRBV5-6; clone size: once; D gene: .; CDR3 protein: CASSLSSGGLQETQYF; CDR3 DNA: TGTGCCAGCAGCTTGAGTTCGGGGGGCCTACAAGAGACCCAGTACTTC
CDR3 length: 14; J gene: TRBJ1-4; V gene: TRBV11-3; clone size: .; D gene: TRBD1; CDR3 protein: CASSPRGHNEKLFF; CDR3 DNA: TGTGCCAGCAGCCCGAGGGGGCATAATGAAAAACTGTTTTTT
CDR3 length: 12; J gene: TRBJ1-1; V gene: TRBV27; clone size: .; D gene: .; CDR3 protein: CASSPGTAEAFF; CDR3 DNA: TGTGCCAGCAGTCCGGGGACGGCCGAAGCTTTCTTT
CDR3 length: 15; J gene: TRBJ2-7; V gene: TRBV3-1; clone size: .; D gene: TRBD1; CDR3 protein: CASSQVPTGGDEQYF; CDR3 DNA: TGTGCCAGCAGCCAAGTCCCGACAGGGGGCGACGAGCAGTACTTC
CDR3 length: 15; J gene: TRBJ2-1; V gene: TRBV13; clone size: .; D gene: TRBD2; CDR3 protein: CASSSLAGAGNEQFF; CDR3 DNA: TGTGCCAGCAGCTCACTAGCGGGAGCGGGGAATGAGCAGTTCTTC
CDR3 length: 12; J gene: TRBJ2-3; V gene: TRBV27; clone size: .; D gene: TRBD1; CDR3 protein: CASRHRGDTQYF; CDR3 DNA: TGTGCCAGCCGCCACAGGGGAGATACGCAGTATTTT
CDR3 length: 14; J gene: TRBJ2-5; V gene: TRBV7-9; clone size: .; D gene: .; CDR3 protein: CASSPPGGQETQYF; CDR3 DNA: TGTGCCAGCAGCCCCCCGGGCGGCCAAGAGACCCAGTACTTC
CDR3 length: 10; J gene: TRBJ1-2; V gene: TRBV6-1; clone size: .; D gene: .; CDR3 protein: CAPTAYGYTF; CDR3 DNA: TGTGCCCCGACAGCTTATGGCTACACCTTC
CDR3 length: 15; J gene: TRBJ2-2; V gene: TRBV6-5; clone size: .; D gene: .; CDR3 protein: CASSYTAGVTGELFF; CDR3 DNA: TGTGCCAGCAGTTATACGGCCGGGGTGACCGGGGAGCTGTTTTTT
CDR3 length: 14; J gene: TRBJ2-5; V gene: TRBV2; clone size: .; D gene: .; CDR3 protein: CASSDEGWRETQYF; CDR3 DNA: TGTGCCAGCAGTGATGAGGGCTGGAGAGAGACCCAGTACTTC
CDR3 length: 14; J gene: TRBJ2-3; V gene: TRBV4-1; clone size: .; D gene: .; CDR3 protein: CASSLIVATDTQYF; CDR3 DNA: TGCGCCAGCAGCTTAATCGTAGCCACAGATACGCAGTATTTT
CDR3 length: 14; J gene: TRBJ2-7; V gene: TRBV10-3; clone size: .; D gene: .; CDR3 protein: CAISDVAEEWEQYF; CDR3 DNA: TGTGCCATCAGTGATGTAGCGGAAGAGTGGGAGCAGTACTTC
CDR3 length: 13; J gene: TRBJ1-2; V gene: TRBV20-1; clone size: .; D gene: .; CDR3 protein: CSAEHEDSYGYTF; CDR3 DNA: TGCAGTGCCGAACATGAAGATAGTTATGGCTACACCTTC
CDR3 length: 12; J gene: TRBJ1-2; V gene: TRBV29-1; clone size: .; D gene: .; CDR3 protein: CSVVDGLYGYTF; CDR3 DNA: TGCAGCGTTGTGGATGGGCTCTATGGCTACACCTTC